The clone carrying this T cell receptor beta chain has only a few counts. PCR was performed a second time for roughly 7 to 11 cycles using a sample-barcoded 5' primer and a J-beta primer mix. TCRdb analysed the 5' RACE reads with MiXCR anew, one entry per CDR3 protein. The table records over a million distinct CDR3 sequences, roughly 40% of them present only once. These data come from a study of blood T cells in healthy people across ages. Trimming cost V 4 bases and J 2 bases; bases outside gene matches: 3. CDR1 is SNHLY and CDR2 is FYNNEI in the germline V gene. The CDR3 length is 14 residues. This sequence joins TRBV2 and TRBJ2-3; 7 positions agree with TRBD1. The sample taken for sequencing was blood. The TCR was taken from a young woman in good health. Here the CDR3 DNA reads TGTGCCAGCAGTGCGGGACAGATCACAGATACGCAGTATTTT. Translating it yields CASSAGQITDTQYF.